The 14 T cell receptor beta chains given below trace back to one sample, sequenced in a study of shared clonotypes between healthy human individuals. CD45RO-negative, CCR7-positively selected cells formed the naive CD8 fraction, excluding terminally differentiated effector memory CD45RA+ cells. Measured with immunoSEQ multiplex PCR; TCRdb has only the in-frame clones, and not every one. The data show hundreds of thousands of clones, roughly nine tenths seen once. The sequenced sample was naive CD8+ T cells sorted from blood. These receptors were taken from a young man in good health.

The CDR3 DNA reads TGTGCCAGCCCGAGGGCCGGTGAGCAGTTCTTC. This codes for CASPRAGEQFF. V is TRBV7-9 and J is TRBJ2-1; weak D call: TRBD2 (5 bases). CDR3 size: 11 residues. Per the germline V gene, CDR1 is SEHNR and CDR2 is FQNEAQ (reference sequence). V shed 8 bases and J shed 9 bases, with 11 bases lying between them.

The chain employs TRBV9 and TRBJ2-3; 11 nucleotides agree with TRBD2. The junction had 2 bases not matched to a gene; V was cut back by 3 bases and J by 2 bases. The germline V gene has CDR1 SGDLS and CDR2 YYNGEE. This CDR3 is 15 amino acids long. CDR3 nucleotide sequence: TGTGCCAGCAGCGAGGGACTAGCGGACACAGATACGCAGTATTTT. Translating it yields CASSEGLADTDTQYF.

To note about this clone: This same CDR3 is encoded by further DNA sequences in the sample. CDR3 nucleotide sequence: TGTGCCACCAGCAGGGGGGGACAGAGCTATGGCTACACCTTC. This codes for CATSRGGQSYGYTF. The chain is built from TRBV15 and TRBJ1-2; 7 bases match TRBD1. The V gene end was trimmed by 3 bases and the J gene end by 4 bases; junction bases not matched to a gene: 5. Germline lookup yields CDR1 LNHNV and CDR2 YYDKDF (reference sequence). CDR3 length equals 14 residues.

CDR3 loop: CASSYTGGPTGELFF. CDR3 bases: TGTGCCAGCAGCTACACGGGAGGGCCTACCGGGGAGCTGTTTTTT. The chain combines TRBV7-7 with TRBJ2-2, with 8 bases lining up with TRBD2. The CDR3 totals 15 residues. Looked up from germline, CDR1 is SSHAT and CDR2 is FNYEAQ (reference sequence). Losses at the gene ends were 4 bases for V and 5 bases for J; bases not matched to a gene: 6.

The CDR3 coding sequence is TGTGCCTGGAGTGGTGGAATTGGGACTGAAGCTTTCTTT. Translating gives CAWSGGIGTEAFF. The chain combines TRBV30 with TRBJ1-1; no firm D call. The V gene's germline CDR1 is GTSNPN and CDR2 SVGIG (reference sequence). The CDR3 is 13 residues long. Between the trimmed V and J ends, which lost 1 base and 5 bases, there was a span of 11 bases.

The chain joins TRBV28 to TRBJ2-7; TRBD1 matches at 8 bases. Germline trimming cut 5 bases from V and 6 bases from J; bases unmatched to any gene: 9. There are 14 residues in the CDR3. The germline CDR1 and CDR2 sequences are MDHEN and SYDVKM. CDR3 sequence: CASSTGQGVVEQYF. Here the CDR3 DNA reads TGTGCCAGCAGTACCGGACAGGGTGTGGTCGAGCAGTACTTC.

The V gene is TRBV5-8, the J gene TRBJ2-7, with 7 bases identical to TRBD1. V lost 1 base and J lost 7; bases outside the gene matches: 11. The CDR3 is made up of 15 amino acids. The germline V gene has CDR1 SGHTS and CDR2 YDEGEE. The chain's CDR3 is CASSLWTGALGEQYF. The DNA of the CDR3 is TGTGCCAGCAGCTTGTGGACAGGCGCCTTGGGTGAGCAGTACTTC.

The rearrangement uses TRBV9 and TRBJ1-1, with D unresolved. Germline assignment: CDR1 SGDLS and CDR2 YYNGEE. Trimming stripped 3 bases from V and 7 bases from J, with 10 bases between. This CDR3 region has 12 residues. CDR3 amino acids: CASSDAPLEAFF. DNA for the CDR3: TGTGCCAGCAGCGACGCACCCCTTGAAGCTTTCTTT.

The chain carries TRBV27 and TRBJ2-7; TRBD2 agrees at 7 bases. The junction had 7 bases not matched to a gene; V was cut back by 2 bases and J by 3 bases. The CDR3 spans 15 residues. Germline V gene sequence: CDR1 MNHEY, CDR2 SMNVEV (reference sequence). The CDR3 protein is CASSLRAGVGYEQYF. DNA of the CDR3: TGTGCCAGCAGTTTACGGGCGGGAGTAGGCTACGAGCAGTACTTC.

V is TRBV7-9 and J is TRBJ2-2, with a possible D match to TRBD2 (6 bases). The CDR3 consists of 16 residues. V was pared by 2 bases and J by 1 base, with 11 bases between. The germline V gene has CDR1 SEHNR and CDR2 FQNEAQ (reference sequence). The CDR3: CASSLKRVKNTGELFF. As DNA, the CDR3 is TGTGCCAGCAGCTTAAAGCGGGTTAAGAACACCGGGGAGCTGTTTTTT.

The chain combines TRBV5-8 with TRBJ2-1; D possibly matches TRBD1 or TRBD2 (5 bases each). Deletions cut 4 bases from V and 8 bases from J, with 16 bases between. The CDR3 has 14 amino acids. CDR1 is SGHTS and CDR2 is YDEGEE in the germline V gene. In DNA, the CDR3 is TGTGCCAGCAGCACCCGGGACCTCTCCGATGAGCAGTTCTTC. Its protein product is CASSTRDLSDEQFF.

The chain recombines TRBV27 with TRBJ2-3; 7 nucleotides match TRBD1. Per the germline V gene, CDR1 is MNHEY and CDR2 is SMNVEV (reference sequence). V was pared by 6 bases and J by 1 base, with 7 bases of the junction left unmatched. CDR3 size: 15 residues. The CDR3 DNA sequence: TGTGCCAGCAGAACCCACAGGGGCGGCACAGATACGCAGTATTTT. Translated: CASRTHRGGTDTQYF.

The V call is TRBV29-1, the J call TRBJ2-2, with D possibly matching TRBD1 (5 bases). From germline, CDR1 is SQVTM and CDR2 ANQGSEA. V was cut by 7 bases and J by 5 bases, with 17 bases left in between. The CDR3 runs to 14 residues. CDR3 in amino acids: CSALVQGTTGELFF. CDR3 nucleotides: TGCAGCGCTCTCGTGCAGGGAACGACCGGGGAGCTGTTTTTT.

As regards this clone: In the same sample, other DNA sequences code for this CDR3. The chain uses TRBV7-9 and TRBJ2-5, with 8 bases fitting TRBD1. Germline V gene sequence: CDR1 SEHNR, CDR2 FQNEAQ (reference sequence). This CDR3 is 14 amino acids long. The V and J ends lost 1 base and 2 bases, in that order; junction bases with no gene match: 0. CDR3 amino acids: CASSLGTGQETQYF. The DNA of the CDR3 is TGTGCCAGCAGCTTAGGGACAGGGCAAGAGACCCAGTACTTC.